Below, 21 T cell receptor beta chains from the same sample are listed, as sequenced in a study of beta chain features in type 1 diabetes. Overall study findings and caveats: Across all four CD4+ subsets, people with type 1 diabetes showed modestly shorter TCRB CDR3s.

These TCRs' antigens remain unknown. Expressed TCRB transcripts were sequenced after all isolated RNA was converted to cDNA. Some clones are missing from TCRdb's copy, which holds only in-frame ones; the method was immunoSEQ multiplex PCR. This table holds about 400,000 clones, about 12% found once. Sequenced material: naive CD4+ T cells from blood. The source of these receptors is a woman younger than 30 with type 1 diabetes.

This clone appeared a few times. This chain links TRBV5-1 with TRBJ2-4; D not certain. The CDR3 runs to 14 residues. The germline V gene has CDR1 SGHRS and CDR2 YFSETQ. Trimming pared 7 bases from V and 0 bases from J, leaving 11 bases between. The CDR3: CASPKRIAKNIQYF. The DNA of the CDR3 is TGCGCCAGCCCTAAGAGGATAGCCAAAAACATTCAGTACTTC.

The chain links TRBV5-1 to TRBJ2-2; D is possibly TRBD1 (5 bases). The CDR3 is 13 residues long. V was clipped by 6 bases and J by 2 bases, with 8 bases between them. Germline-derived CDR1 and CDR2 are SGHRS and YFSETQ. The CDR3: CASNRINTGELFF. CDR3 DNA sequence: TGCGCCAGCAACAGGATCAACACCGGGGAGCTGTTTTTT. Using reference TRBV5-1 and TRBJ2-2 for the parts outside the CDR3, the full variable domain is KAGVTQTPRYLIKTRGQQVTLSCSPISGHRSVSWYQQTPGQGLQFLFEYFSETQRNKGNFPGRFSGRQFSNSRSEMNVSTLELGDSALYLCASNRINTGELFFGEGSRLTVL.

The rearrangement uses TRBV30 and TRBJ2-7; 9 positions match TRBD1. Germline trimming cut 3 bases from V and 3 bases from J; bases unmatched to any gene: 12. The length of the CDR3 is 16 residues. In germline, CDR1 is GTSNPN, CDR2 SVGIG (reference sequence). This CDR3 is CAWSPRRDRVYYEQYF. The CDR3 DNA is TGTGCCTGGAGCCCCCGGCGGGACAGGGTCTACTACGAGCAGTACTTC.

The chain recombines TRBV7-2 with TRBJ2-3; possibly TRBD1 for D (5 bases). V was cut by 5 bases and J by 5 bases, with 11 bases left in between. Germline assignment: CDR1 SGHTA and CDR2 FQGNSA. CDR3 length equals 13 residues. The CDR3 region has the DNA TGTGCCAGCAGCACCCCAGGGATAGATACGCAGTATTTT. Residues: CASSTPGIDTQYF. Based on the CDR3 plus reference TRBV7-2 and TRBJ2-3, the full variable domain is GAGVSQSPSNKVTEKGKDVELRCDPISGHTALYWYRQSLGQGLEFLIYFQGNSAPDKSGLPSDRFSAERTGGSVSTLTIQRTQQEDSAVYLCASSTPGIDTQYFGPGTRLTVL.

The rearrangement links TRBV11-2 to TRBJ2-4; possible D gene TRBD1, 6 bases. V dropped 6 bases and J dropped 2 bases, with 8 bases sitting between them. The CDR3 is made up of 13 amino acids. Per the germline V gene, CDR1 is SGHAT and CDR2 is FQNNGV. The CDR3 protein is CASRGDTKNIQYF. The DNA for the CDR3 is TGTGCCAGCAGGGGGGACACCAAAAACATTCAGTACTTC.

This clone was picked up a small number of times. Different DNA sequences within this sample yield the same CDR3. V gene TRBV30 combines with J gene TRBJ1-5; maybe TRBD1 (6 bases). With 3 bases removed from V and 2 bases from J, the gap between germline ends came to 8 bases. Germline loops: CDR1 GTSNPN, CDR2 SVGIG (reference sequence). CDR3 length equals 13 residues. CDR3: CAWSAGGNQPQHF. Written as DNA, the CDR3 is TGTGCCTGGAGCGCAGGGGGCAATCAGCCCCAGCATTTT. Using reference TRBV30 and TRBJ1-5 for the parts outside the CDR3, the full variable domain is SQTIHQWPATLVQPVGSPLSLECTVEGTSNPNLYWYRQAAGRGLQLLFYSVGIGQISSEVPQNLSASRPQDRQFILSSKKLLLSDSGFYLCAWSAGGNQPQHFGDGTRLSIL.

This clone showed up just a few times. The rearrangement links TRBV14 to TRBJ2-1, with 11 bases lining up with TRBD2. Germline V CDR1 and CDR2: SGHDN, FVKESK. The CDR3 is 19 residues long. The trim removed 2 bases at V and 3 bases at J, leaving 12 bases unmatched. CDR3 coding DNA: TGTGCCAGCAGCCAATCCCTCGGTAGCGGGGGGGCGCGCTACAATGAGCAGTTCTTC. Translated, it gives CASSQSLGSGGARYNEQFF.

The gene calls are TRBV7-2 and TRBJ2-1, with 11 bases lining up with TRBD2. CDR3 length: 15 amino acids. Germline values: CDR1 SGHTA, CDR2 FQGNSA. V shed 4 bases, J shed 4 bases, and the junction held 3 bases outside the gene matches. The CDR3 DNA reads as TGTGCCAGCAGCTCCGGACTAGCGGGTTACAATGAGCAGTTCTTC. It specifies CASSSGLAGYNEQFF. The full variable domain, rest sourced from reference TRBV7-2 and TRBJ2-1, is GAGVSQSPSNKVTEKGKDVELRCDPISGHTALYWYRQSLGQGLEFLIYFQGNSAPDKSGLPSDRFSAERTGGSVSTLTIQRTQQEDSAVYLCASSSGLAGYNEQFFGPGTRLTVL.

This clone was picked up a small number of times. The chain has TRBV7-9 and TRBJ2-5, with TRBD2 as a possible D gene (6 bases). Deletions cut 5 bases from V and 1 base from J, with 11 bases between. This CDR3 spans 14 amino acids. CDR1 SEHNR and CDR2 FQNEAQ come from the germline V gene (reference sequence). CDR3 in amino acids: CASSRGGSQETQYF. The CDR3 nucleotides are TGTGCCAGCAGCCGTGGGGGGAGCCAAGAGACCCAGTACTTC.

This clone appeared a few times. The rearrangement joins TRBV6-1 to TRBJ1-6; 7 positions match TRBD1. The CDR3 has 15 amino acids. Germline V gives CDR1 MNHNS, CDR2 SASEGT. Trimming took 7 bases from V and 1 from J; bases not matched to a gene: 4. The CDR3 here is CASKGQHSYNSPLHF. The DNA for the CDR3 is TGTGCCAGCAAGGGACAGCATTCCTATAATTCACCCCTCCACTTT.

This clone appeared a few times. The rearrangement uses TRBV5-6 and TRBJ2-7, with 8 bases aligning to TRBD1. The CDR3 contains 14 residues. Trimming cost V 2 bases and J 3 bases; bases outside gene matches: 4. The V gene's germline CDR1 is SGHDT and CDR2 YYEEEE. The CDR3 region has the DNA TGTGCCAGCAGCTTTTACGGACAGGGCTACGAGCAGTACTTC. Translated: CASSFYGQGYEQYF. Together with reference TRBV5-6 and TRBJ2-7, the CDR3 gives the full variable domain: DAGVTQSPTHLIKTRGQQVTLRCSPKSGHDTVSWYQQALGQGPQFIFQYYEEEERQRGNFPDRFSGHQFPNYSSELNVNALLLGDSALYLCASSFYGQGYEQYFGPGTRLTVT.

This sequence joins TRBV7-2 and TRBJ2-3, with D perhaps matching TRBD2 (7 bases). CDR3 length equals 15 residues. Per the germline V gene, CDR1 is SGHTA and CDR2 is FQGNSA. V lost 5 bases and J lost 6, with 18 bases in between. Here the CDR3 reads CASSDRRTRDDTQYF. The CDR3 nucleotides are TGTGCCAGCAGCGACAGGCGGACTAGGGACGATACGCAGTATTTT.

This clone turned up a few times. The chain employs TRBV27 and TRBJ2-5; 9 nucleotides align to TRBD2. Germline V gene lookup returns CDR1 MNHEY and CDR2 SMNVEV (reference sequence). V dropped 6 bases and J dropped 3; count of bases not matched to a gene: 5. This CDR3 is 14 amino acids long. The CDR3 bases are TGTGCCAGCAGGCCCTTAGCGGGGGAAGAGACCCAGTACTTC. Its protein is CASRPLAGEETQYF.

This clone was seen only a few times. The J gene is TRBJ1-2, the V gene TRBV27; tentative D call: TRBD1 (5 bases). V lost 3 bases to trimming and J lost 0 bases, with 14 bases between them. The CDR3 spans 16 residues. CDR1 is MNHEY and CDR2 is SMNVEV in the germline V gene (reference sequence). CDR3 nucleotide sequence: TGTGCCAGCAGTTTTCTTGACAGAAAAGCTAACTATGGCTACACCTTC. The encoded protein is CASSFLDRKANYGYTF.

This clone has a handful of counts. The V call is TRBV7-2, the J call TRBJ1-6; D is unresolved. V lost 3 bases to trimming and J lost 7 bases, with 4 bases between them. CDR1 and CDR2 from the germline V gene are SGHTA and FQGNSA. The CDR3 is 12 amino acids. The CDR3 region is CASSFQNSPLHF. DNA for the CDR3: TGTGCCAGCAGCTTCCAGAATTCACCCCTCCACTTT.

The V call is TRBV28, the J call TRBJ1-2; 8 bases line up with TRBD1. Per germline, CDR1 MDHEN and CDR2 SYDVKM. The V and J ends lost 4 bases and 4 bases, in that order; junction bases with no gene match: 11. The CDR3 has 16 residues. CDR3 coding DNA: TGTGCCAGCAGTTCCTGGACCCGGGACAGGCTCTATGGCTACACCTTC. Translation: CASSSWTRDRLYGYTF.

This chain uses TRBV5-4 with TRBJ2-5; D is undetermined. Germline V lookup: CDR1 SGHNT, CDR2 YYREEE (reference sequence). Trimming pared 0 bases from V and 1 base from J, leaving 10 bases between. The CDR3 length is 15 residues. For the CDR3, the DNA is TGTGCCAGCAGCTTGGCCCTGGCAGGCCAAGAGACCCAGTACTTC. It translates to CASSLALAGQETQYF.

A few counts support this clone. The chain has TRBV6-6 and TRBJ1-1; 12 nucleotides align to TRBD1. The germline CDR1 and CDR2 sequences are MNHNY and SVGAGI (reference sequence). The V gene end was trimmed by 9 bases and the J gene end by 4 bases; junction bases not matched to a gene: 6. This CDR3 has 14 residues. CDR3 residues: CASVSGQGATEAFF. In nucleotides, the CDR3 is TGTGCCAGTGTCTCGGGACAGGGGGCCACTGAAGCTTTCTTT.

J is TRBJ1-2 and V is TRBV29-1, with TRBD1 identical over 8 bases. The CDR3 spans 12 residues. Unmatched junction bases numbered 7, after V lost 5 bases and J lost 8 bases. Germline CDR1 is SQVTM and CDR2 is ANQGSEA. The CDR3 DNA follows: TGCAGCGTTTTACAGGGGGACGGGGGCTACACCTTC. The encoded protein is CSVLQGDGGYTF. The full variable domain, in which reference TRBV29-1 and TRBJ1-2 provide the parts outside the CDR3, is SAVISQKPSRDICQRGTSLTIQCQVDSQVTMMFWYRQQPGQSLTLIATANQGSEATYESGFVIDKFPISRPNLTFSTLTVSNMSPEDSSIYLCSVLQGDGGYTFGSGTRLTVV.

V is TRBV12-5 and J is TRBJ2-1, with D perhaps TRBD2 (5 bases). This CDR3 contains 11 residues. Trimming pared 5 bases from V and 10 bases from J, leaving 9 bases between. The germline CDR1 and CDR2 sequences are LGHNT and FRNRAP. CDR3 DNA sequence: TGTGCTAGTGGTCTTAGAGGGGAGCAGTTCTTC. The encoded protein is CASGLRGEQFF.

CDR3 nucleotides: TGTGCCAGCAGCCTTCAGCGGGAGGAGACCCAGTACTTC. This codes for CASSLQREETQYF. The rearrangement uses TRBV7-3 and TRBJ2-5; 8 bases are shared with TRBD2. The CDR3 covers 13 residues. Germline V gene sequence: CDR1 SGHTA, CDR2 FQGTGA. The junction had 4 bases not matched to a gene; V was cut back by 5 bases and J by 5 bases.